Shown below are 2 T cell receptor beta chains from a single sample sequenced in a study of T cell changes during pregnancy in multiple sclerosis. Profiled with immunoSEQ multiplex PCR; TCRdb holds only in-frame clones, not every one. The data show 55,000 to 70,000 clones, with 75% to 95% seen just once and approximately 2.3% held by the top ten. This specimen was peripheral blood, taken in the first trimester of pregnancy. The source of these receptors is a female donor in good health, enrolled as a control in a pregnancy study.

The chain links TRBV4-1 to TRBJ2-2; 14 bases are shared with TRBD2. J lost 0 bases, V lost 1 base, and 1 base had no gene match. Per the germline V gene, CDR1 is MGHRA and CDR2 is YSYEKL. The CDR3 spans 18 residues. CDR3 sequence: CASSQAGLAGANTGELFF. In DNA form, the CDR3 reads TGCGCCAGCAGCCAAGCGGGACTAGCGGGGGCGAACACCGGGGAGCTGTTTTTT.

The count of this clone is one. V is TRBV10-2 and J is TRBJ2-6; 7 bases align to TRBD1. V trimming: 0 bases; J trimming: 2 bases; junction bases outside the gene matches: 10. This CDR3 spans 19 amino acids. Germline CDR1 is WSHSY and CDR2 is SAAADI. This CDR3 is CASSESKQGVPPGANVLTF. DNA for the CDR3: TGCGCCAGCAGTGAGTCGAAGCAGGGGGTCCCGCCTGGGGCCAACGTCCTGACTTTC.